The rows below give T cell receptor beta chains drawn from one sample of a study of beta chain features in type 1 diabetes. Clones were read by immunoSEQ multiplex PCR, and TCRdb kept only the in-frame ones, dropping some. This sample yields under 950,000 clones, of which 17% are seen a single time; around 0.02% belongs to the top ten. The sequenced sample was naive CD4+ T cells from blood. The origin of the receptors is a woman in her late teens or twenties in good health. Each CDR3 is given with its conserved first and last residue. D genes are given only for firm matches. Not all rows give a size; the values are once, few, many and, for expanded clones, a class.

j_gene	v_gene	d_gene	abundance	CDR3aa	CDR3nt
TRBJ2-1	TRBV5-4	-	few	CASSLAGGRGNYNEQFF	TGTGCCAGCAGCTTGGCTGGGGGGCGCGGTAACTACAATGAGCAGTTCTTC
TRBJ1-6	TRBV4-2	-	few	CASSSKDPRDSPLHF	TGTGCCAGCAGCTCCAAGGACCCCAGAGATTCACCCCTCCACTTT
TRBJ1-4	TRBV7-9	-	few	CASSTRGLRGEKLFF	TGTGCCAGCAGCACCAGGGGTTTGAGGGGTGAAAAACTGTTTTTT
TRBJ2-1	TRBV28	TRBD2	once	CASSLFGLAGGNEQFF	TGTGCCAGCAGTTTGTTCGGTCTAGCGGGGGGGAATGAGCAGTTCTTC
TRBJ1-4	TRBV5-1	-	-	CASSLFYRDNEKLFF	TGCGCCAGCAGCTTGTTCTACAGGGACAATGAAAAACTGTTTTTT
TRBJ2-7	TRBV7-2	-	-	CASSLVGAGGYEQYF	TGTGCCAGCAGCTTAGTGGGTGCAGGAGGATACGAGCAGTACTTC
TRBJ2-2	TRBV2	-	few	CASSARVRGTGELFF	TGTGCCAGCAGTGCGCGAGTCCGAGGCACCGGGGAGCTGTTTTTT
TRBJ2-4	TRBV19	TRBD1	-	CASSIGTGAKNIQYF	TGTGCCAGTAGTATAGGAACAGGGGCAAAAAACATTCAGTACTTC
TRBJ2-1	TRBV28	TRBD2	few	CASTTGLAGYNEQFF	TGTGCCAGCACCACGGGACTAGCGGGTTACAATGAGCAGTTCTTC
TRBJ1-1	TRBV4-2	-	-	CASSQVGREAFF	TGTGCCAGCAGCCAAGTCGGGCGTGAAGCTTTCTTT
TRBJ2-5	TRBV5-4	-	once	CASSLALRETQYF	TGTGCCAGCAGCTTGGCCCTGAGGGAGACCCAGTACTTC
TRBJ2-1	TRBV19	-	few	CASRPTDSYNEQFF	TGTGCCAGTAGACCGACAGACTCCTACAATGAGCAGTTCTTC
TRBJ1-1	TRBV28	-	-	CASSLPSGMNTEAFF	TGTGCCAGCAGTTTACCTTCGGGGATGAACACTGAAGCTTTCTTT
TRBJ2-5	TRBV18	-	-	CASSPPVSETQYF	TGTGCCAGCTCACCACCGGTCTCCGAGACCCAGTACTTC
TRBJ1-4	TRBV28	TRBD1	few	CASRPGQGFEKLFF	TGTGCCAGCAGGCCGGGACAGGGGTTTGAAAAACTGTTTTTT
TRBJ2-3	TRBV9	TRBD2	few	CASSVIPYSGSTDTQYF	TGTGCCAGCAGCGTAATCCCCTATAGCGGGAGCACAGATACGCAGTATTTT
TRBJ1-1	TRBV7-9	TRBD1	-	CASSLIGRTGMNTEAFF	TGTGCCAGCAGCTTAATAGGGCGGACAGGTATGAACACTGAAGCTTTCTTT
TRBJ2-5	TRBV4-3	-	-	CASSLDGSYRGTQYF	TGCGCCAGCAGCCTCGACGGGTCGTATAGGGGGACCCAGTACTTC
TRBJ2-1	TRBV9	-	-	CASSVGDEQFF	TGTGCCAGCAGCGTAGGAGATGAGCAGTTCTTC
TRBJ2-7	TRBV11-3	-	few	CASSLVNNGEQYF	TGTGCCAGCAGCTTAGTAAATAACGGGGAGCAGTACTTC
TRBJ2-7	TRBV10-3	-	few	CAISEYRGLSYEQYF	TGTGCCATCAGTGAGTACCGGGGGTTATCCTACGAGCAGTACTTC
TRBJ1-4	TRBV28	-	-	CASSLLDGIITNEKLFF	TGTGCCAGCAGCCTCCTAGACGGCATTATAACTAATGAAAAACTGTTTTTT
TRBJ2-1	TRBV4-3	TRBD1	few	CASSRTGTGNNEQFF	TGCGCCAGCAGCCGAACCGGGACAGGGAACAATGAGCAGTTCTTC
TRBJ1-1	TRBV4-2	-	-	CASRQALRGTEAFF	TGTGCCAGCAGGCAAGCACTAAGGGGGACTGAAGCTTTCTTT
TRBJ2-1	TRBV7-2	-	-	CASTETAGSSYNEQFF	TGTGCCAGCACCGAAACAGCCGGTAGCTCCTACAATGAGCAGTTCTTC
TRBJ2-3	TRBV9	-	-	CASSVRTDADTQYF	TGTGCCAGCAGCGTCCGGACAGACGCAGATACGCAGTATTTT
TRBJ2-4	TRBV29-1	-	-	CSVGGGGTRKNIQYF	TGCAGCGTTGGCGGGGGCGGGACAAGAAAAAACATTCAGTACTTC
TRBJ2-7	TRBV9	TRBD2	few	CASSPGAGGPYEQYF	TGTGCCAGCAGCCCGGGGGCGGGAGGGCCCTACGAGCAGTACTTC
TRBJ1-1	TRBV6-1	TRBD1	-	CASSRTGTGSTEAFF	TGTGCCAGCAGCCGAACGGGGACAGGGAGCACTGAAGCTTTCTTT
TRBJ2-5	TRBV5-1	TRBD1	-	CASSLGQGGETQYF	TGCGCCAGCAGCCTAGGACAGGGAGGAGAGACCCAGTACTTC
TRBJ2-3	TRBV2	-	-	CASSPHTGSGTDTQYF	TGTGCCAGCAGCCCTCACACAGGGTCGGGCACAGATACGCAGTATTTT
TRBJ2-7	TRBV18	TRBD1	-	CASRPAGTDYEQYF	TGTGCCAGCCGACCTGCTGGGACAGACTACGAGCAGTACTTC
TRBJ2-2	TRBV5-1	TRBD2	-	CASSLARTSDTGELFF	TGCGCCAGCAGCTTGGCCCGGACTAGTGACACCGGGGAGCTGTTTTTT
TRBJ2-2	TRBV7-9	-	few	CASSSGGAGELFF	TGTGCCAGCAGCTCCGGAGGGGCGGGGGAGCTGTTTTTT
TRBJ2-5	TRBV6-5	TRBD1	-	CASSSDRGKTQYF	TGTGCCAGCAGCAGCGACAGGGGGAAGACCCAGTACTTC
TRBJ2-1	TRBV29-1	TRBD2	-	CSVGLAGYNEQFF	TGCAGCGTTGGACTAGCGGGATACAATGAGCAGTTCTTC
TRBJ2-1	TRBV7-9	-	-	CASSLGRGAVNEQFF	TGTGCCAGCAGCTTAGGAAGGGGAGCGGTTAATGAGCAGTTCTTC
TRBJ2-7	TRBV5-1	TRBD1	-	CASRFSGQDEQYF	TGCGCCAGCAGATTCAGCGGACAGGACGAGCAGTACTTC
TRBJ2-5	TRBV11-2	TRBD2	-	CASSLGAASGSLGETQYF	TGTGCCAGCAGCTTAGGTGCGGCTAGCGGGAGTTTAGGAGAGACCCAGTACTTC
TRBJ2-1	TRBV6-6	-	-	CASSYSRSVRYNEQFF	TGTGCCAGCAGTTACTCGAGGAGTGTTCGCTACAATGAGCAGTTCTTC
TRBJ1-1	TRBV18	-	-	CASSRGTNTEAFF	TGTGCCAGCTCCCGCGGCACGAACACTGAAGCTTTCTTT
TRBJ2-2	TRBV10-3	-	few	CAISVTSTGELFF	TGTGCCATCAGTGTCACTTCCACCGGGGAGCTGTTTTTT
TRBJ2-2	TRBV18	TRBD2	-	CASSLPGLAGGRTGELFF	TGTGCCAGCTCACTACCGGGACTAGCGGGAGGACGGACCGGGGAGCTGTTTTTT
TRBJ2-1	TRBV2	-	few	CASNPGQYNEQFF	TGTGCCAGCAACCCGGGACAATACAATGAGCAGTTCTTC
TRBJ2-5	TRBV7-7	-	-	CASSLGHEETQYF	TGTGCTAGCAGCTTAGGTCATGAAGAGACCCAGTACTTC
TRBJ2-5	TRBV6-6	TRBD1	-	CASSYYVQGNQETQYF	TGTGCCAGCAGTTACTACGTACAGGGGAATCAAGAGACCCAGTACTTC
TRBJ2-3	TRBV7-2	TRBD1	few	CASSNGQGDTDTQYF	TGTGCCAGCAGCAACGGACAGGGGGACACAGATACGCAGTATTTT
TRBJ2-5	TRBV7-2	-	-	CASSLEWTKETQYF	TGTGCCAGCAGCTTGGAGTGGACCAAAGAGACCCAGTACTTC
TRBJ2-7	TRBV7-6	TRBD1	few	CASSLGQGTSYEQYF	TGTGCCAGCAGCTTAGGACAGGGAACCTCCTACGAGCAGTACTTC
TRBJ2-3	TRBV7-9	TRBD2	few	CASSQFSTSRSTDTQYF	TGTGCCAGCAGCCAATTTTCGACTAGCCGGAGCACAGATACGCAGTATTTT
TRBJ2-7	TRBV7-9	TRBD1	-	CAAGGPRAVGEQYF	TGTGCCGCAGGGGGACCGAGGGCTGTGGGCGAGCAGTACTTC
TRBJ2-6	TRBV7-2	-	-	CASSFAGNRAGANVLTF	TGTGCCAGCAGCTTTGCAGGAAACAGGGCCGGGGCCAACGTCCTGACTTTC
TRBJ2-3	TRBV9	-	-	CASSNDYSDTQYF	TGTGCCAGCAGTAATGACTATTCAGATACGCAGTATTTT
TRBJ2-6	TRBV27	-	-	CASSLNGANVLTF	TGTGCCAGCAGTTTAAATGGGGCCAACGTCCTGACTTTC